The source of this T cell receptor beta chain is a study of T cells in localized non-small cell lung cancer. Study observations and caveats: Adjacent uninvolved lung tissue had the highest T cell clonality, exceeding tumor. When the top 100 tumor clones were examined, a median around 61 of them also appeared in the adjacent lung, which was paired and uninvolved. A higher density of T cells in blood coincided with extended overall survival.

To note about this clone: The antigen is unknown.

Profiling relied on immunoSEQ multiplex PCR, and the TCRdb table lists in-frame clones only, not all of them. The data show tens of thousands of clones, with 70% to 90% seen just once and 4% to 5% held by the top ten. This CDR3 region has 16 residues. Losses at the gene ends were 1 base for V and 6 bases for J; bases not matched to a gene: 7. Germline assignment: CDR1 MGHRA and CDR2 YSYEKL. This chain joins TRBV4-1 and TRBJ2-1; 9 nucleotides align to TRBD1. The input for sequencing was peripheral blood, taken before any cancer treatment. The receptor comes from a male donor older than 55 with stage III lung adenocarcinoma. The CDR3 DNA reads as TGCGCCAGCAGCCAAGGGGGTAGACAGGGGGGCAATGAGCAGTTCTTC. Its protein product is CASSQGGRQGGNEQFF.